The rows below give T cell receptor beta chains drawn from one sample of a study of T cell responses to AZD1222 COVID-19 vaccine. Generated by immunoSEQ multiplex PCR, the TCRdb table keeps only in-frame clones and is missing some. The sample carries approximately 150,000 clones, approximately 92% recorded once. The source material was peripheral blood, sampled on day 0 of AZD1222 vaccination. These receptors were taken from an adult in good health. CDR3s include the opening cysteine and the closing phenylalanine or tryptophan. A D gene is named only where the DNA matches it firmly. Some rows have no size entry. The others give once, few or many, or a class for an expanded clone.

j_call d_call clone_size v_call cdr3_aa cdr3_nt
TRBJ2-3 NA NA TRBV28 CASRVRGTVGADTQYF TGTGCCAGCAGAGTAAGAGGGACGGTGGGGGCAGATACGCAGTATTTT
TRBJ2-3 NA NA TRBV30 CAWSVGGRTDTQYF TGTGCCTGGAGTGTTGGCGGACGCACAGATACGCAGTATTTT
TRBJ1-1 NA NA TRBV9 CASSVGLGWRAPGAEAFF TGTGCCAGCAGCGTAGGTTTGGGGTGGAGGGCGCCGGGGGCTGAAGCTTTCTTT
TRBJ1-1 NA NA TRBV7-2 CASSLDWQRNTEAFF TGTGCCAGCAGCTTAGACTGGCAGAGGAACACTGAAGCTTTCTTT
TRBJ2-7 TRBD1 NA TRBV19 CASAIGTANSYEQYF TGTGCCAGTGCCATCGGGACAGCGAATTCCTACGAGCAGTACTTC
TRBJ1-6 NA NA TRBV19 CASSMWDYNSPLHF TGTGCCAGTAGTATGTGGGACTATAATTCACCCCTCCACTTT
TRBJ1-2 NA NA TRBV7-2 CASSLENYGYTF TGTGCCAGCAGCTTAGAAAACTATGGCTACACCTTC
TRBJ2-6 NA NA TRBV27 CASSLRGLAGANVLTF TGTGCCAGCAGTTTACGAGGGCTTGCTGGGGCCAACGTCCTGACTTTC
TRBJ2-3 NA NA TRBV29-1 CSYLHRTDTQYF TGCAGCTACCTCCACCGGACAGATACGCAGTATTTT
TRBJ2-5 NA NA TRBV3-1/TRBV3-2 CASSQDPQGPETQYF TGTGCCAGCAGCCAAGACCCACAGGGCCCAGAGACCCAGTACTTC
TRBJ2-7 TRBD1 NA TRBV6-5 CASRTGNSNTYEQYF TGTGCCAGCAGGACAGGGAATTCCAATACCTACGAGCAGTACTTC
TRBJ1-2 NA NA TRBV6-5 CASSNGGSGYTF TGTGCCAGCAGCAACGGGGGGTCTGGCTACACCTTC
TRBJ1-5 NA NA TRBV19 CASSWGEGIQPQHF TGTGCCAGTAGTTGGGGGGAGGGGATACAGCCCCAGCATTTT
TRBJ1-2 NA NA TRBV13 CASRVTGTGYGYTF TGTGCCAGCAGGGTTACAGGGACGGGCTATGGCTACACCTTC
TRBJ1-1 NA NA TRBV11-3 CASSPSTHTEAFF TGTGCCAGCAGCCCATCGACCCACACTGAAGCTTTCTTT
TRBJ2-2 TRBD1 NA TRBV6-2/TRBV6-3 CASSLRDRGIIANTGELFF TGTGCCAGCAGCCTCCGGGACAGGGGGATTATCGCGAACACCGGGGAGCTGTTTTTT
TRBJ1-3 NA NA TRBV10-3 CAMKGGDAPIYF TGTGCCATGAAAGGAGGGGACGCCCCCATATATTTT
TRBJ2-7 TRBD1 NA TRBV27 CASSFWDRHYEQYF TGTGCCAGCAGTTTTTGGGACAGACACTACGAGCAGTACTTC
TRBJ2-3 TRBD2 NA TRBV6-5 CASSLAGSSTDTQYF TGTGCCAGCAGTCTAGCGGGCTCTAGCACAGATACGCAGTATTTT
TRBJ2-7 NA once TRBV27 CASSLGPKPYEQYF TGTGCCAGCAGTCTTGGACCGAAACCCTACGAGCAGTACTTC
TRBJ2-4 NA NA TRBV19 CASLPPSGATLYF TGTGCCAGCCTCCCTCCTAGTGGGGCGACGTTGTACTTC
TRBJ1-2 TRBD1 NA TRBV10-3 CAINKGQGGYTF TGTGCCATCAACAAGGGACAGGGTGGCTACACCTTC
TRBJ1-1 TRBD1 NA TRBV2 CASTGQGSGTEAFF TGTGCCAGCACCGGACAGGGGAGCGGCACTGAAGCTTTCTTT
TRBJ2-1 NA once TRBV27 CASSQSRVVYNEQFF TGTGCCAGCAGCCAGAGTCGGGTGGTGTACAATGAGCAGTTCTTC
TRBJ1-4 TRBD1 NA TRBV19 CASKLSRDRWYEKLFF TGTGCCAGCAAGCTTAGTCGGGACAGGTGGTATGAAAAACTGTTTTTT
TRBJ2-1 NA NA TRBV6-4 CASSPGGSYNEQFF TGTGCCAGCAGTCCCGGGGGCTCCTACAATGAGCAGTTCTTC
TRBJ1-1 NA once TRBV28 CASSLVTNTEAFF TGTGCCAGCAGTTTAGTGACGAACACTGAAGCTTTCTTT
TRBJ1-5 NA NA TRBV4-1 CASSQDPDRLNQPQHF TGCGCCAGCAGCCAAGATCCAGACAGGCTCAATCAGCCCCAGCATTTT
TRBJ2-7 TRBD1 NA TRBV6-5 CASSFRTGDKVYEQYF TGTGCCAGCAGTTTCCGCACAGGGGATAAGGTCTACGAGCAGTACTTC
TRBJ2-5 NA NA TRBV7-9 CASSGRGLETQYF TGTGCCAGCAGCGGGCGAGGGTTAGAGACCCAGTACTTC
TRBJ2-3 NA NA TRBV7-2 CASNLLGGGSPDTQYF TGTGCCAGCAACCTGTTGGGGGGGGGCTCTCCAGATACGCAGTATTTT
TRBJ2-3 NA few TRBV5-1 CASSSGQYQADTQYF TGCGCCAGCAGCTCGGGACAATACCAGGCGGATACGCAGTATTTT
TRBJ1-2 TRBD1 NA TRBV7-8 CASSVRPGQVKGYTF TGTGCCAGCAGCGTCAGACCGGGACAGGTTAAAGGCTACACCTTC
TRBJ2-1 NA NA TRBV19 CASSINWVRSYNEQFF TGTGCCAGTAGTATTAATTGGGTGAGGTCCTACAATGAGCAGTTCTTC
TRBJ1-2 NA NA TRBV27 CASSLGAWDYGYTF TGTGCCAGCAGCCTAGGGGCATGGGACTATGGCTACACCTTC
TRBJ2-5 NA NA TRBV11-1 CASSVGLGETQYF TGTGCCAGCAGCGTAGGGCTAGGGGAGACCCAGTACTTC
TRBJ1-2 NA once TRBV13 CASSLGNYGYTF TGTGCCAGCAGCTTAGGAAACTATGGCTACACCTTC
TRBJ1-1 NA NA TRBV3-1/TRBV3-2 CASSLPQNTEAFF TGTGCCAGCAGCCTTCCCCAGAACACTGAAGCTTTCTTT
TRBJ2-7 NA NA TRBV18 CASSLDFSSYEQYF TGTGCCAGCTCACTGGACTTTAGCTCCTACGAGCAGTACTTC
TRBJ2-1 NA NA TRBV12-3/TRBV12-4 CASSLVGYEQFF TGTGCCAGCAGTTTAGTGGGGTATGAGCAGTTCTTC
TRBJ2-1 TRBD2 NA TRBV7-8 CASSAPGGRVPGREQFF TGTGCCAGCAGCGCACCCGGCGGGAGGGTCCCGGGGCGTGAGCAGTTCTTC
TRBJ2-1 TRBD2 NA TRBV7-8 CASSLMPGLTNEQFF TGTGCCAGCAGCTTGATGCCGGGACTAACTAATGAGCAGTTCTTC
TRBJ1-6 NA few TRBV6-5 CASSYQDNSPLHF TGTGCCAGCAGTTACCAAGATAATTCACCCCTCCACTTT
TRBJ2-2 NA NA TRBV19 CASSITNTGELFF TGTGCCAGTAGTATCACGAACACCGGGGAGCTGTTTTTT
TRBJ2-5 NA NA TRBV7-6 CASSLAGRRETQYF TGTGCCAGCAGCTTGGCGGGAAGGCGGGAGACCCAGTACTTC
TRBJ2-2 TRBD2 few TRBV10-1 CASSEWVAGLLEELFF TGCGCCAGCAGTGAGTGGGTAGCGGGGTTGCTGGAGGAGCTGTTTTTT
TRBJ1-4 TRBD1 once TRBV28 CASSTGGPQKEKLFF TGTGCCAGCTCGACAGGGGGCCCCCAAAAAGAAAAACTGTTTTTT
TRBJ2-3 TRBD2 NA TRBV14 CASSQRSLAGGRSVTQYF TGTGCCAGCAGCCAAAGATCCCTGGCGGGAGGACGTTCGGTTACGCAGTATTTT
TRBJ2-5 TRBD1 NA TRBV6-6 CASSPLPGTGPPWPRETQYF TGTGCCAGCAGTCCCCTCCCCGGGACAGGACCCCCTTGGCCGAGAGAGACCCAGTACTTC
TRBJ2-3 TRBD2 once TRBV5-6 CASSREGDTQYF TGTGCCAGCAGTCGGGAGGGGGATACGCAGTATTTT
TRBJ2-5 NA NA TRBV5-4 CASSPGLSRETQYF TGTGCCAGCAGCCCCGGACTTAGCCGTGAGACCCAGTACTTC
TRBJ2-2 TRBD1 NA TRBV18 CASSGRDRGTGELFF TGTGCCAGCTCAGGCCGGGACAGGGGCACCGGGGAGCTGTTTTTT
TRBJ2-2 TRBD1 NA TRBV11-2 CASSFDRGRGELFF TGTGCCAGCAGCTTTGACAGGGGGCGCGGGGAGCTGTTTTTT
TRBJ1-2 TRBD1 NA TRBV27 CASSIQGANYGYTF TGTGCCAGCAGCATACAGGGGGCAAACTATGGCTACACCTTC
TRBJ1-4 NA NA TRBV1 CTSSQRQGTHEKLFF TGCACCAGCAGCCAGAGACAGGGGACACATGAAAAACTGTTTTTT